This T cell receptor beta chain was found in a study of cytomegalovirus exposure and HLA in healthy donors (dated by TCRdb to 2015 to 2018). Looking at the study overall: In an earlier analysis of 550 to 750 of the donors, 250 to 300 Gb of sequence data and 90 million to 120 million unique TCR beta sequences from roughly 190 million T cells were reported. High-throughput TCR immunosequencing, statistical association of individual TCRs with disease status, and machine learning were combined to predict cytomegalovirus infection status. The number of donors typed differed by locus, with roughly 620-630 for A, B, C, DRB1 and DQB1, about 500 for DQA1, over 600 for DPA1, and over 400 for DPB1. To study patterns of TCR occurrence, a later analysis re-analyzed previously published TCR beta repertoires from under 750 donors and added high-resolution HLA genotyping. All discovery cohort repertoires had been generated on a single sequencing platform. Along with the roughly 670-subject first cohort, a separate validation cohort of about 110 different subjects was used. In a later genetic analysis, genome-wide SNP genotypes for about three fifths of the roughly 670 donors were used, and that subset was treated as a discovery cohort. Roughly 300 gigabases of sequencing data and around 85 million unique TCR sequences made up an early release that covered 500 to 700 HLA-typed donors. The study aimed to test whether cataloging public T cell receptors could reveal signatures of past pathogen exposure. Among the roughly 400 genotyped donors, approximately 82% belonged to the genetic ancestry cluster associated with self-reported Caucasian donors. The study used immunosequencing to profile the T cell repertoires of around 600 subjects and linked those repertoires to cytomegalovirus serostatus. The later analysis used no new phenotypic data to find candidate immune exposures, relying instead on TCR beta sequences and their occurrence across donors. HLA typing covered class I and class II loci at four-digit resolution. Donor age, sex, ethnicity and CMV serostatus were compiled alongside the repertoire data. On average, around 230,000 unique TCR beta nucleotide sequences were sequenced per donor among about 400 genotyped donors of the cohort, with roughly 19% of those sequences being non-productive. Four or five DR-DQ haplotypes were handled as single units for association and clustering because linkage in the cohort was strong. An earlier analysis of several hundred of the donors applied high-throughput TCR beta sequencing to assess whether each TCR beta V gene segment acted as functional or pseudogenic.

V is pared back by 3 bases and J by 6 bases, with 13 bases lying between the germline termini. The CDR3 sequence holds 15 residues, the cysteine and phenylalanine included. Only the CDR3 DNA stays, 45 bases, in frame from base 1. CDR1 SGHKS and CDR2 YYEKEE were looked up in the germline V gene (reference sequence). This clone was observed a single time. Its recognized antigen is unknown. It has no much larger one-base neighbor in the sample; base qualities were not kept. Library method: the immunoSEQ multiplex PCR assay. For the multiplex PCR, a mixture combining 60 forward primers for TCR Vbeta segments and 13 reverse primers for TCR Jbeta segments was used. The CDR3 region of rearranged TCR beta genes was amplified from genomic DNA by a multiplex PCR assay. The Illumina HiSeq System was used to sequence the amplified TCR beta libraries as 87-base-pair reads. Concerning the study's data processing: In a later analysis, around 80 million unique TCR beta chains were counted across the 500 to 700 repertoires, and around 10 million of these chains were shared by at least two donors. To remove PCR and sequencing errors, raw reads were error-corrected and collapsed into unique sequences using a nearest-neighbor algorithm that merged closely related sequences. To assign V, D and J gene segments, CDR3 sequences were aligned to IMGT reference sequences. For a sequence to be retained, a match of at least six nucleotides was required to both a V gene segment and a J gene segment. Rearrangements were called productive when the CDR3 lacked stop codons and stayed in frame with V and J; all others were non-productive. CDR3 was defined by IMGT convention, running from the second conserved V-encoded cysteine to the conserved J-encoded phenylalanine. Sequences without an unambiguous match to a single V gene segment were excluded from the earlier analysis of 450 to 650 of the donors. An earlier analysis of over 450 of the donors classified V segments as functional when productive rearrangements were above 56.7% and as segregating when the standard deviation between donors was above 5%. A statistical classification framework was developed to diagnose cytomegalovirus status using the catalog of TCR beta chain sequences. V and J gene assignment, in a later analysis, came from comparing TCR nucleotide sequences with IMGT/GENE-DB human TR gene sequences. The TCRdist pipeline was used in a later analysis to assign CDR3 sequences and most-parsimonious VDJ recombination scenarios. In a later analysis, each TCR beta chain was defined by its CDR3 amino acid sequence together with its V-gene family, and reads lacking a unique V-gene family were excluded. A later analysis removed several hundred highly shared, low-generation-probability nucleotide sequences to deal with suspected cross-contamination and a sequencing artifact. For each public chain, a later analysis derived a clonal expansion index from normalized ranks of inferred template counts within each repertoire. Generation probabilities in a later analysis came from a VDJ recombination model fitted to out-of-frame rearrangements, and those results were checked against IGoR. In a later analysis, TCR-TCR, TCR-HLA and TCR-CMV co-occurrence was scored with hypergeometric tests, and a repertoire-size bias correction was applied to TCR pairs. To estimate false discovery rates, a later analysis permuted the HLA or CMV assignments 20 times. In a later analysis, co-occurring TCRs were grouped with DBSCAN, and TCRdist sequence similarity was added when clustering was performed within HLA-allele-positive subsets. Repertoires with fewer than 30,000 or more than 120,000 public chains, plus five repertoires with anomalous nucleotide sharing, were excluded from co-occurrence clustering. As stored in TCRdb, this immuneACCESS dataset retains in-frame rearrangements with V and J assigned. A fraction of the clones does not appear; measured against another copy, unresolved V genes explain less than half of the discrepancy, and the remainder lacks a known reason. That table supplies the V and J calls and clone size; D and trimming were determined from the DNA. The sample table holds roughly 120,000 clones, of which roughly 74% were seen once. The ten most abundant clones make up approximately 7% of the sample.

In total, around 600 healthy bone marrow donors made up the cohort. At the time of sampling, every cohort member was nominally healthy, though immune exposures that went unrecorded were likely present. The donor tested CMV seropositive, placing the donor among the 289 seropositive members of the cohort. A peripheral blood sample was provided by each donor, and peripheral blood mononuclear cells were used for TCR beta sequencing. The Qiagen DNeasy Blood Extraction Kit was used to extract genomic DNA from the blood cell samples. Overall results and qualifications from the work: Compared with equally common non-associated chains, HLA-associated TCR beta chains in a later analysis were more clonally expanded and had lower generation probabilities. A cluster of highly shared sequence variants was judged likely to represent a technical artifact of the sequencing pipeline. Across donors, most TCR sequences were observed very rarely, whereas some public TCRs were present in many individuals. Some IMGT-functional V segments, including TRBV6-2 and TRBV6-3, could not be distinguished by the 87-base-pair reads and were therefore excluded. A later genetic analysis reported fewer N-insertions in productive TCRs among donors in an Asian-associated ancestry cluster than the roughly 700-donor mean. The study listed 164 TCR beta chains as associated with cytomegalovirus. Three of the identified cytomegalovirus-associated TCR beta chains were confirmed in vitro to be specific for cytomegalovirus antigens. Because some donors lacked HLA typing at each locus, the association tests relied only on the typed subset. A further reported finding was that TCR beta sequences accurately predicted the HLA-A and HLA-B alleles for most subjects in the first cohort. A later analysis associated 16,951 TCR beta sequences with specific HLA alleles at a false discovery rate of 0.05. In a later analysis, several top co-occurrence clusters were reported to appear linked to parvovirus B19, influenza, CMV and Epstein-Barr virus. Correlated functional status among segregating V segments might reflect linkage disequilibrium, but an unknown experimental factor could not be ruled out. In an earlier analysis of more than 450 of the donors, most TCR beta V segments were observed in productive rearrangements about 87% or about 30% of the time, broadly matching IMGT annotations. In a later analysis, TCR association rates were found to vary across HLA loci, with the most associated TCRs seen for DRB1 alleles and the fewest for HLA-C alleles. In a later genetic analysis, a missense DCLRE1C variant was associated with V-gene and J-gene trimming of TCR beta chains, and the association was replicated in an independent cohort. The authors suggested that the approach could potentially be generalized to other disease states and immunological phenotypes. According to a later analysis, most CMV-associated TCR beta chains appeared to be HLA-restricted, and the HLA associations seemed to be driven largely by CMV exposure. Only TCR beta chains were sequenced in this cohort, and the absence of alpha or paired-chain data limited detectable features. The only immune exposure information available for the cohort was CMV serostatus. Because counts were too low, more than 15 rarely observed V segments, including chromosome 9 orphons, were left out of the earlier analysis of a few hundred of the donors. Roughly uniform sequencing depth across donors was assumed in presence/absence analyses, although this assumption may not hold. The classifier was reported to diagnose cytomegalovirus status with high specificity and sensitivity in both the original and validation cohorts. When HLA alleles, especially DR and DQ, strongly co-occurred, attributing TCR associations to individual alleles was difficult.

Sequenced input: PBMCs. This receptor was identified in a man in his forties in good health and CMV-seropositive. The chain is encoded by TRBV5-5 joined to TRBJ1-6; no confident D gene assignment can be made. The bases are TGTGCCAGCAGCTCCGCCCGGGAGGGTAATTCACCCCTCCACTTT. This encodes CASSSAREGNSPLHF. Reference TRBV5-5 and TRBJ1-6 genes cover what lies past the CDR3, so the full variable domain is DAGVTQSPTHLIKTRGQQVTLRCSPISGHKSVSWYQQVLGQGPQFIFQYYEKEERGRGNFPDRFSARQFPNYSSELNVNALLLGDSALYLCASSSAREGNSPLHFGNGTRLTVT.